This T cell receptor beta chain came from a study of a mutant IDH1 vaccine in newly diagnosed glioma. Study-wide background: Previous care, which was radiotherapy, temozolomide, or both, most often involved both.

Repertoires were generated with immunoSEQ multiplex PCR, while TCRdb's copy carries only in-frame clones and drops some. Of 95,000 to 100,000 clones in the sample, roughly 89% were seen once. Time point: baseline, week 1 (first vaccination visit). The treatment was: pre-vaccination baseline after standard-of-care therapy. New WHO grade 3 or 4 IDH1-mutant, ATRX-lost astrocytomas were present in all donors. Study outcomes and limitations: Changes to the top peripheral T cell clonotypes appeared unrelated to pseudoprogression. Vaccine-induced immune responses were detected in approximately 93% of patients.

The CDR3 is 15 residues long. Germline CDR1 is ENHRY and CDR2 is SYGVKD. The V gene end was trimmed by 7 bases and the J gene end by 2 bases; junction bases not matched to a gene: 7. As regards this clone: Its antigen is still unknown.

The V call is TRBV10-3, the J call TRBJ2-2, with TRBD1 matching 7 bases. The sample consisted of PBMCs, taken from a glioma patient treated with radiotherapy, temozolomide or both. The TCR sequence derives from a woman in her fifties or sixties with glioma. The CDR3 protein is CAITTGTDNTGELFF. In DNA, the CDR3 is TGTGCCATCACCACCGGGACAGATAACACCGGGGAGCTGTTTTTT.